A single sample gave rise to the 17 T cell receptor beta chains below, sequenced in a study of T cells in tumors after PD-1 blockade. Sequenced by immunoSEQ multiplex PCR; TCRdb stores in-frame clones only, minus some. The profile covers about 4,900 clones, with about 66% appearing a single time and roughly 31% taken by the ten largest. The material was tumor tissue, obtained before anti-PD-1 treatment. All receptors come from a human donor with cutaneous squamous cell carcinoma.

J is TRBJ2-3 and V is TRBV7-9, with D hard to call. From germline, CDR1 is SEHNR and CDR2 FQNEAQ (reference sequence). V shed 5 bases and J shed 0 bases, with 15 bases lying between them. This CDR3 has 16 residues. CDR3 amino acids: CASSQGSLRSTDTQYF. CDR3 bases: TGTGCCAGCAGCCAAGGGTCGCTACGTAGCACAGATACGCAGTATTTT.

The gene calls are TRBV27 and TRBJ2-7; 8 bases line up with TRBD2. The CDR3 consists of 13 residues. Germline CDR1 reads MNHEY; CDR2 reads SMNVEV (reference sequence). The J segment lost 6 bases and the V segment lost 3 bases, leaving 4 bases of the junction unmatched. In DNA, the CDR3 is TGTGCCAGCAGTTTTGCTAGCGGGTCCGAGCAGTACTTC. Translating it yields CASSFASGSEQYF.

The chain combines TRBV5-4 with TRBJ1-5, with 7 bases identical to TRBD1. Looked up from germline, CDR1 is SGHNT and CDR2 is YYREEE (reference sequence). The trim removed 7 bases at V and 4 bases at J, leaving 8 bases unmatched. The CDR3 runs 14 residues. The CDR3 loop reads CASHSQGMNQPQHF. The CDR3, as DNA: TGTGCCAGCCATTCACAGGGGATGAATCAGCCCCAGCATTTT.

This chain joins TRBV7-8 and TRBJ1-5; TRBD1 aligns across 7 bases. CDR1 is SGHVS and CDR2 is FQNEAQ in the germline V gene. The CDR3 has 15 amino acids. J gave up 5 bases and V 0 bases, and 4 bases lay outside the gene matches. CDR3 protein: CASSLAQGVDQPQHF. The CDR3 DNA sequence: TGTGCCAGCAGCTTAGCCCAGGGGGTGGATCAGCCCCAGCATTTT. Using reference TRBV7-8 and TRBJ1-5 for the parts outside the CDR3, the full variable domain is GAGVSQSPRYKVAKRGQDVALRCDPISGHVSLFWYQQALGQGPEFLTYFQNEAQLDKSGLPSDRFFAERPEGSVSTLKIQRTQQEDSAVYLCASSLAQGVDQPQHFGDGTRLSIL.

V and J are TRBV4-1 and TRBJ2-7; no clear D. This CDR3 has 17 residues. Germline V gene data show CDR1 as MGHRA and CDR2 as YSYEKL. V was trimmed by 0 bases and J by 2 bases, leaving 17 bases between them. The CDR3 DNA reads as TGCGCCAGCAGCCAAGATGACCGGCCACTACTTCCCTACGAGCAGTACTTC. It specifies CASSQDDRPLLPYEQYF.

This clone has a handful of counts. The chain recombines TRBV7-9 with TRBJ2-3; TRBD2 aligns across 15 bases. The J segment lost 3 bases and the V segment lost 4 bases, leaving 5 bases of the junction unmatched. Germline-derived CDR1 and CDR2 are SEHNR and FQNEAQ (reference sequence). CDR3 size: 17 residues. Written as DNA, the CDR3 is TGTGCCAGCAGCTCTGGACTAGCGGGGGGGGTAACAGATACGCAGTATTTT. The encoded protein is CASSSGLAGGVTDTQYF.

CDR3 DNA sequence: TGCAGCGTAAACCGGGACAGGGGATCCAATGAGCAGTTCTTC. Its translation: CSVNRDRGSNEQFF. The V and J genes are TRBV29-1 and TRBJ2-1; 10 bases line up with TRBD1. Germline CDR1 is SQVTM and CDR2 is ANQGSEA. With 6 bases clipped from V and 6 bases from J, the junction kept 8 bases outside the gene matches. CDR3 length equals 14 residues.

This chain uses TRBV6-1 with TRBJ1-4; possibly TRBD1 for D (5 bases). The CDR3 covers 18 residues. CDR1 and CDR2 from the germline V gene are MNHNS and SASEGT. V dropped 2 bases and J dropped 0 bases, with 16 bases sitting between them. The CDR3 spells CASSELEGRAATNEKLFF. CDR3 nucleotide sequence: TGTGCCAGCAGTGAACTAGAGGGCAGGGCAGCAACTAATGAAAAACTGTTTTTT.

Sample share makes this clone large. The chain links TRBV19 to TRBJ1-5; D is perhaps TRBD1 (5 bases). V was clipped by 5 bases and J by 5 bases, with 16 bases between them. The CDR3 is made up of 15 amino acids. Per germline, CDR1 LNHDA and CDR2 SQIVND (reference sequence). CDR3 residues: CASSYVLGGDQPQHF. The CDR3 bases are TGTGCCAGTAGTTATGTATTGGGGGGGGATCAGCCCCAGCATTTT.

The chain links TRBV5-1 to TRBJ1-6; unclear D gene. V was pared by 6 bases and J by 9 bases, with 16 bases between. This CDR3 comprises 14 residues. Germline CDR1 reads SGHRS; CDR2 reads YFSETQ. The CDR3 sequence: CASKRPEQTSPLHF. CDR3 coding DNA: TGCGCCAGCAAGCGGCCTGAGCAGACTTCACCCCTCCACTTT.

The J gene is TRBJ2-1, the V gene TRBV29-1, with unresolved D. The germline V gene encodes CDR1 SQVTM and CDR2 ANQGSEA. This CDR3 is built from 11 residues. With 4 bases removed from V and 9 bases from J, the gap between germline ends came to 10 bases. The CDR3 loop is CSVVVASEQFF. DNA for the CDR3: TGCAGCGTTGTAGTAGCTAGTGAGCAGTTCTTC.

The J gene is TRBJ2-7, the V gene TRBV9; 7 bases match TRBD2. The CDR3 length is 16 residues. Germline CDR1 and CDR2: SGDLS and YYNGEE. V lost 4 bases, J lost 6 bases, and 16 bases stayed unmatched. CDR3 protein: CASSFTQGAGRGEQYF. In DNA form, the CDR3 reads TGTGCCAGCAGCTTCACCCAGGGAGCGGGGCGCGGCGAGCAGTACTTC.

This clone rates as medium-sized (0.01 to 0.1%). J is TRBJ1-2 and V is TRBV5-5; D gene unclear. CDR1 is SGHKS and CDR2 is YYEKEE in the germline V gene (reference sequence). The CDR3 has 14 residues. Trimming left V 0 bases short and J 3 bases short, with 9 bases between. As DNA, the CDR3 is TGTGCCAGCAGCTTGGATTTGAGGGACTATGGCTACACCTTC. Its translation is CASSLDLRDYGYTF.

This clone appeared once. The rearrangement uses TRBV7-9 and TRBJ2-1, with D uncertain. The germline gives CDR1 SEHNR, CDR2 FQNEAQ (reference sequence). V lost 4 bases, J lost 12 bases, and 10 bases lay in between. There are 11 residues in the CDR3. The chain's CDR3 is CASSWATPQFF. In nucleotides, the CDR3 is TGTGCCAGCAGCTGGGCTACTCCGCAGTTCTTC. The complete variable domain, with remaining parts taken from reference TRBV7-9 and TRBJ2-1, reads DTGVSQNPRHKITKRGQNVTFRCDPISEHNRLYWYRQTLGQGPEFLTYFQNEAQLEKSRLLSDRFSAERPKGSFSTLEIQRTEQGDSAMYLCASSWATPQFFGPGTRLTVL.

This chain connects TRBV29-1 to TRBJ2-3; D not resolved. The CDR3 sequence is 13 residues long. Deletions cut 5 bases from V and 4 bases from J, with 13 bases between. From germline, CDR1 is SQVTM and CDR2 ANQGSEA. The CDR3 DNA reads TGCAGCGTTTGGCAACCCCCCCCAGATACGCAGTATTTT. Its protein is CSVWQPPPDTQYF.

This clone was counted between two and nine times. The chain has TRBV2 and TRBJ1-1; D perhaps matches TRBD1 (5 bases). This CDR3 spans 13 amino acids. CDR1 and CDR2 from the germline V gene are SNHLY and FYNNEI. V lost 7 bases and J 3 bases, leaving 12 bases between the germline ends. The CDR3 spells CASKGRADTEAFF. Here the CDR3 DNA reads TGTGCCAGCAAGGGCAGGGCGGACACTGAAGCTTTCTTT.

The chain combines TRBV27 with TRBJ1-5; D unclear. From germline, CDR1 is MNHEY and CDR2 SMNVEV (reference sequence). Trimming left V 4 bases short and J 3 bases short, with 13 bases between. The CDR3 loop spans 15 amino acids. CDR3 loop: CASSSATGYNQPQHF. Here the CDR3 DNA reads TGTGCCAGCAGTTCAGCCACGGGCTACAATCAGCCCCAGCATTTT.